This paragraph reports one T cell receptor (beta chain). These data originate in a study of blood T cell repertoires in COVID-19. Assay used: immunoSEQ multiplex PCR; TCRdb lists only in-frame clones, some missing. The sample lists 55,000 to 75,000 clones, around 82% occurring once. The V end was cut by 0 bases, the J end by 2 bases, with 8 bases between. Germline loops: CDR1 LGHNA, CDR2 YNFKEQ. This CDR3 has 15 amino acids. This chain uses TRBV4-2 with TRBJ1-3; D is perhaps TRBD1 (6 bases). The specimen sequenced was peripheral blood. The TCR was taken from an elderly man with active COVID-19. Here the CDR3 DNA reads TGTGCCAGCAGCCAAGATAGGACAGCTGGAAACACCATATATTTT. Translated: CASSQDRTAGNTIYF.